Listed here is a single T cell receptor (beta chain). Its cognate antigen is unknown. TCRdb re-called the 5' RACE reads with MiXCR, one entry per CDR3 protein. The table records tens of thousands of distinct CDR3 sequences, 6.5% to 9% of them present only once. J lost 2 bases, V lost 4 bases, and 7 bases had no gene match. The CDR3 totals 15 residues. From germline, CDR1 is SGDLS and CDR2 YYNGEE. The data were obtained in a study of CD8 T cells in ankylosing spondylitis. Study outcomes and limitations: In reactive arthritis synovial fluid and blood, some motif variants had been reported before. A CD8+ phenotype characterized the disease-linked clones, which were relatively rare in peripheral blood. Among TCR beta sequences, a motif of 7 to 9 highly homologous variants appeared characteristic of ankylosing spondylitis blood.

V and J are TRBV9 and TRBJ1-2, with 8 positions matching TRBD1. The sequence derives from a female donor with ankylosing spondylitis or in good health (not recorded which). Sequencing was performed on blood, either unsorted or a sorted T cell fraction (not recorded which). CDR3 region: CASSPGQGLNYGYTF. CDR3 sequence (DNA): TGTGCCAGCAGCCCCGGACAGGGTTTGAACTATGGCTACACCTTC.